The entry below gives a single T cell receptor beta chain sequence along with its context. Primers for the PCR totalled 60 Vbeta and 13 Jbeta. Data came from immunoSEQ multiplex PCR; TCRdb stores just in-frame clones and leaves some out. The profile shows some 76,000 clones, nearly 80% of them singletons. The data derive from a study of cytomegalovirus exposure and HLA in healthy donors. The length of the CDR3 is 16 residues. Per germline, CDR1 SGHRS and CDR2 YFSETQ. Losses at the gene ends were 4 bases for V and 0 bases for J; bases not matched to a gene: 4. This receptor was taken from a woman aged 40 to 50 in good health and CMV-seropositive. Input material: PBMCs. V and J are TRBV5-1 and TRBJ2-2; 9 nucleotides align to TRBD1. The CDR3, as DNA: TGCGCCAGCAGCCGTACAGGGGGCTCGAACACCGGGGAGCTGTTTTTT. Translated: CASSRTGGSNTGELFF.